This TCR beta chain was found in a study of T-cell reconstitution after alpha-beta-depleted transplantation in children. The sample holds many counts of this clonotype. The antigen is undetermined. Trimming cost V 9 bases and J 8 bases; bases outside gene matches: 11. The germline V gene encodes CDR1 SGHRS and CDR2 YFSETQ. This CDR3 spans 13 amino acids. Study-level points and caveats: The study traced high day-60 TCRbeta diversity in some patients to surviving recipient T cells and thymic progenitors. Several hundred graft clones that had expanded were reportedly the source of alpha-beta T cells about two months after transplant. One year after transplant, T-cell counts and diversity came mostly from newly produced T cells.

Preparation of the TCRbeta library was carried out with unique molecular identifiers. TCRdb analysed the PCR reads with MiXCR anew, one entry per CDR3 protein. The profile shows 81,000 or so distinct CDR3 sequences, about 14% of them singletons. The material sequenced was PBMCs, mostly from graft donor cells, taken 180 days after TCRalphabeta/CD19-depleted stem cell transplant. The chain links TRBV5-1 to TRBJ2-4; 7 bases agree with TRBD1. The sequence derives from a male patient aged 2-15 years who had a stem cell transplant for acute lymphoblastic leukemia, so the T cells may come from the graft donor. The CDR3 nucleotides read TGCGCCACCAGACAGGGATTCGGGGACATTCAGTACTTC. It translates to CATRQGFGDIQYF. Filled out from reference TRBV5-1 and TRBJ2-4, the complete variable domain reads KAGVTQTPRYLIKTRGQQVTLSCSPISGHRSVSWYQQTPGQGLQFLFEYFSETQRNKGNFPGRFSGRQFSNSRSEMNVSTLELGDSALYLCATRQGFGDIQYFGAGTRLSVL.